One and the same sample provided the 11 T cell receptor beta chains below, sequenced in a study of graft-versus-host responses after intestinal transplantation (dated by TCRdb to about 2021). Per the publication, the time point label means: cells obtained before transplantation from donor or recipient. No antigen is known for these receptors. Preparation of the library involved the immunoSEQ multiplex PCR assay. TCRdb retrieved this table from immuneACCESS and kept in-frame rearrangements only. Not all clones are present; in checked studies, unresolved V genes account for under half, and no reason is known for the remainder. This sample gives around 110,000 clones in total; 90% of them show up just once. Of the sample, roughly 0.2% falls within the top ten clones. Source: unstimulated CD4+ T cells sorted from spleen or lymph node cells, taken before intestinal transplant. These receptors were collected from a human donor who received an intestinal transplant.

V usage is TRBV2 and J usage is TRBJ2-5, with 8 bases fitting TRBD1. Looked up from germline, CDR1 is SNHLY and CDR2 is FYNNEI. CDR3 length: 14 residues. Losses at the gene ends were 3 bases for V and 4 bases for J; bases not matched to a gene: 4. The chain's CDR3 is CASSDQGAGETQYF. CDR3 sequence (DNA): TGTGCCAGCAGTGACCAGGGGGCTGGAGAGACCCAGTACTTC.

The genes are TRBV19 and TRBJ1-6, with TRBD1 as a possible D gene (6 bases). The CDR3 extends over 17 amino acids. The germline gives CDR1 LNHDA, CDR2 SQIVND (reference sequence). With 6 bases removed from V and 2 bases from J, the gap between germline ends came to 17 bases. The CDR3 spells CASRTPVRDTYNSPLHF. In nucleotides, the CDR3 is TGTGCCAGTAGGACCCCGGTGAGGGACACCTATAATTCACCCCTCCACTTT.

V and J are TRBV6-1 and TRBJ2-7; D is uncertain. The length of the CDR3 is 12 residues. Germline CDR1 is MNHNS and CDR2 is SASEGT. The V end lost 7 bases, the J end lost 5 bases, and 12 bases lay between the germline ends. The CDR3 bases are TGTGCCAGCATTCCCAGTTTCAACGAGCAGTACTTC. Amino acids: CASIPSFNEQYF.

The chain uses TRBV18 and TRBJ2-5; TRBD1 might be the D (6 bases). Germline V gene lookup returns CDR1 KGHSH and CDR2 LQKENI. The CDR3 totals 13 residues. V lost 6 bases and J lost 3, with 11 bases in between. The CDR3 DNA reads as TGTGCCAGCTCTGGGAACAGGGAAGAGACCCAGTACTTC. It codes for CASSGNREETQYF.

The CDR3 reads CASSISGGGHNEQFF. The CDR3 bases are TGCGCCAGCAGCATTAGCGGGGGGGGCCACAATGAGCAGTTCTTC. V is TRBV5-1 and J is TRBJ2-1; TRBD2 matches 11 bases. The CDR3 sequence is 15 residues long. Unmatched junction bases numbered 5, after V lost 4 bases and J lost 5 bases. Germline CDR1 reads SGHRS; CDR2 reads YFSETQ.

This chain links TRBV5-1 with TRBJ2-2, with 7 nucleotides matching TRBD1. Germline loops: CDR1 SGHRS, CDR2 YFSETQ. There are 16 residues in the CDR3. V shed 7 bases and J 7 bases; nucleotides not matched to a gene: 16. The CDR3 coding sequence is TGCGCCAGCGTCCCTTCCCCAAGGGGGCGCGTCGGGGAGCTGTTTTTT. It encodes CASVPSPRGRVGELFF.

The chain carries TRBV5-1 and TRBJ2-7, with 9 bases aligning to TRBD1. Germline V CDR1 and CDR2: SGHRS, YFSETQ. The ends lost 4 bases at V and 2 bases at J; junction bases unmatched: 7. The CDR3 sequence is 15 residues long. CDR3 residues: CASSIRTGATYEQYF. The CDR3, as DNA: TGCGCCAGCAGCATCAGGACAGGGGCAACCTACGAGCAGTACTTC.

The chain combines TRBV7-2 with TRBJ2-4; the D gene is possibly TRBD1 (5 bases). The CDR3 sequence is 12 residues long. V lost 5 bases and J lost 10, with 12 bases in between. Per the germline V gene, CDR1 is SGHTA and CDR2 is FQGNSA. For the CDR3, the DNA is TGTGCCAGCAGCGGTGACAGAGCTATTCAGTACTTC. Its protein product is CASSGDRAIQYF.

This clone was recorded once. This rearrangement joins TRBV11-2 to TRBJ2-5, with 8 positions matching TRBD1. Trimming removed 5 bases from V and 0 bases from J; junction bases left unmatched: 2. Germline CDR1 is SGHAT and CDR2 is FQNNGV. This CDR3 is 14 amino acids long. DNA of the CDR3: TGTGCCAGCAGCCGGGACAGGTACCAAGAGACCCAGTACTTC. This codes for CASSRDRYQETQYF.

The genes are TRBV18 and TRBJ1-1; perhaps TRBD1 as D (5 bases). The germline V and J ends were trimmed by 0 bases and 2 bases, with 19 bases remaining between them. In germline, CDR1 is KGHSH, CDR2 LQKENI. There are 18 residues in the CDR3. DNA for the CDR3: TGTGCCAGCTCACCACCTGCGCGCCCTGGGGCAGAAAACACTGAAGCTTTCTTT. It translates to CASSPPARPGAENTEAFF.

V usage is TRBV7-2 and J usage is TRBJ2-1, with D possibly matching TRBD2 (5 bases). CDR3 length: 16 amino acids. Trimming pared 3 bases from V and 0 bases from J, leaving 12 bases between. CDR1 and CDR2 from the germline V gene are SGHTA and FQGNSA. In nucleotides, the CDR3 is TGTGCCAGCAGCTTGAGCGGAGGAAGCTCCTACAATGAGCAGTTCTTC. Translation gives CASSLSGGSSYNEQFF.